What follows describes a single T cell receptor beta chain. It has no known antigen specificity. Within one base of it there is no much larger clone, and no base qualities were kept. TCRbeta CDR3 regions were amplified from genomic DNA using the immunoSEQ Assay, a bias-controlled multiplex PCR. Regarding the original processing steps: The number of nucleated cells in each sample was estimated by amplification of reference gene primers within the assay. Sequence reads were collapsed and filtered to measure the absolute abundance of every unique TCRbeta CDR3 rearrangement. For each sample, productive Simpson clonality was calculated as the square root of Simpson's diversity index over productive rearrangements. In TCRdb, the immuneACCESS table is reduced to in-frame sequences with V and J assigned. These tables do not hold every clone; where another copy was compared, an unresolved V gene accounts for under half, and the others remain unexplained. From that table come the V and J calls and clone size; the DNA was used to work out D and trimming. The sample data list about 170,000 clones, and roughly four fifths of these were observed just once. The top ten clonotypes cover roughly 2.5% of the sample.

For CDR1 and CDR2, the germline V gene lists MGHRA and YSYEKL. V is trimmed back by 6 bases and J by 4 bases, and the junction contains 9 bases that no gene match accounts for. The cysteine opens and the phenylalanine closes a CDR3 of 16 amino acids. The sequence is cut down to CDR3 DNA, 48 bases in frame from base 1. This sample was taken from a study of blood T cell repertoires in COVID-19 (dated by TCRdb to the early 2020s). Regarding the research as a whole: Samples from collaborators originated in the United States, Italy and Spain and spanned both the acute and convalescent phases of COVID-19. The material from the prospective study consisted of cDNA or gDNA derived from T cells, B-cell-depleted T cells, or PBMCs. Deeply sampled blood TCRbeta repertoires from subjects exposed to, actively infected with, or recovered from COVID-19 were included in the dataset. The repertoires were released in a freely available public database meant as a resource for research on the immune response to SARS-CoV-2. The samples were drawn from the first 160 participants of the ongoing ImmuneRACE study and from under 1,500 subjects provided by 6 global collaborators. A de-identified subject ID, COVID-19 status, age in years and sex were almost always included in the sample metadata. Where HLA class I and class II types were available, the types were taken from metadata supplied by the sample provider, not from assay-based typing.

General findings and caveats noted by the study authors: The quantity of clinical and demographic metadata differed by source and by participant and was supplied without curation.

At one collaborating source in Seattle, patients were enrolled during active infection and were followed longitudinally through the course of disease. Collaborating institutions collected whole blood in K2EDTA tubes following their own protocols. For TCRbeta analysis, collaborators shipped samples in one of three forms: frozen whole blood, isolated PBMCs, or DNA extracted from either of those sample types. The receptor chain draws on TRBV4-1 and TRBJ1-2, with 12 middle bases fitting TRBD1. Material for sequencing was peripheral blood. This clonotype was sampled from an elderly woman with COVID-19, enrolled during active disease. The CDR3 protein: CASSPGTGGIFYGYTF. The nucleotide sequence is TGCGCCAGCAGTCCCGGGACAGGGGGCATTTTCTATGGCTACACCTTC.